This T cell receptor (beta chain) was found in a study of T cells in Graves' hyperthyroidism and ophthalmopathy. PBMCs were collected from a 10 ml volume of fresh peripheral blood. This clonotype has at least ten counts. TCR beta CDR3 region amplification was performed from RNA transcripts. HTBI primers were the set used in a first-round RT-PCR of the TCR CDR3. MiXCR, applied by TCRdb to the multiplex PCR reads, yields one record per CDR3 protein. The profile shows about 560,000 distinct CDR3 sequences, approximately 16% of them singletons. The receptor's source is a woman aged 18-30 years with Graves' hyperthyroidism. Sequencing was done on a sample of blood.

The CDR3 DNA follows: TGTGCCAGCAGTGTACAGGGAGGGCAAGAGACCCAGTACTTC. It is translated as CASSVQGGQETQYF. The rearrangement joins TRBV28 to TRBJ2-5; a possible D gene is TRBD2 (7 bases). The CDR3 is made up of 14 amino acids. Germline V CDR1 and CDR2: MDHEN, SYDVKM. With 5 bases removed from V and 2 bases from J, the gap between germline ends came to 12 bases. The whole variable domain, filled in from reference TRBV28 and TRBJ2-5, reads DVKVTQSSRYLVKRTGEKVFLECVQDMDHENMFWYRQDPGLGLRLIYFSYDVKMKEKGDIPEGYSVSREKKERFSLILESASTNQTSMYLCASSVQGGQETQYFGPGTRLLVL.